This T cell receptor (beta chain) was captured by sequencing in a study of response to subunit inactivated influenza vaccine. Notes on the study in general: After each seasonal influenza vaccination, few new T cells are recruited, the authors suggested.

This CDR3 comprises 16 residues. V lost 2 bases to trimming and J lost 0 bases, with 10 bases between them. TCRdb fed the RT-PCR reads into MiXCR, producing one record per CDR3 protein. The table lists 650,000 to 800,000 distinct CDR3 sequences, approximately 15% of them singletons, with less than 7% in the top ten. The table lists this clonotype with a few counts. As yet, its antigen is unknown. The sequencing used PBMCs from blood, collected 14 to 15 days before vaccination. This TCR came from a middle-aged man who received an inactivated influenza vaccine. The chain recombines TRBV12-3 or TRBV12-4 with TRBJ1-4; no reliable D call. CDR3 DNA: TGTGCCAGCAGTTTATGGGCAACCTCAACTAATGAAAAACTGTTTTTT. It is translated as CASSLWATSTNEKLFF.